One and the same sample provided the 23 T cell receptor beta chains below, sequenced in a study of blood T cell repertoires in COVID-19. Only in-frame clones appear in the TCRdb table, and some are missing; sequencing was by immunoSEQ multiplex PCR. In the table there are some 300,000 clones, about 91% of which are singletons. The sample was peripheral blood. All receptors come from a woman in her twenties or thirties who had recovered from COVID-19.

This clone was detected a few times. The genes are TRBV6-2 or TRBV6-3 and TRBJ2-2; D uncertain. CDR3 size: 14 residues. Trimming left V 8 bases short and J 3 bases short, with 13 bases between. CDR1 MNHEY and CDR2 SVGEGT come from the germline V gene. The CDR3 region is CASGPGNDTGELFF. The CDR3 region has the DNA TGTGCCAGCGGCCCGGGCAATGACACCGGGGAGCTGTTTTTT.

CDR3 coding DNA: TGCAGCGTCCATCTAGCGGGGGGGCCGACAGATACGCAGTATTTT. Encoded protein: CSVHLAGGPTDTQYF. V usage is TRBV29-1 and J usage is TRBJ2-3; 12 positions agree with TRBD2. V lost 6 bases, J lost 3 bases, and 7 bases stayed unmatched. The CDR3 contains 15 residues. CDR1 and CDR2 from the germline V gene are SQVTM and ANQGSEA.

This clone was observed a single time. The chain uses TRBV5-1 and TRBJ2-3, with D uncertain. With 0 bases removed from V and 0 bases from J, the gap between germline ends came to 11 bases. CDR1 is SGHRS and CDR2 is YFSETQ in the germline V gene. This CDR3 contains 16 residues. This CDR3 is CASSLAAGYSTDTQYF. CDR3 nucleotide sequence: TGCGCCAGCAGCTTGGCCGCAGGATACAGCACAGATACGCAGTATTTT.

CDR3 bases: TGTGCCACCAGCCCTGGGGGGGGTAAAGAAGGCAATCAGCCCCAGCATTTT. This codes for CATSPGGGKEGNQPQHF. The chain has TRBV24-1 and TRBJ1-5; a possible D gene is TRBD1 (5 bases). This CDR3 has 17 residues. V was cut by 7 bases and J by 2 bases, with 20 bases left in between. Germline CDR1 is KGHDR and CDR2 is SFDVKD.

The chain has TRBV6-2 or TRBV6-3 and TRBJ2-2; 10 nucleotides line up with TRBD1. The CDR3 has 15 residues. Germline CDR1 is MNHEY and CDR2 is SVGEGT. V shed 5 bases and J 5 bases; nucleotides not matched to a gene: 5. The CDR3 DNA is TGTGCCAGCAGTAGACAGGGGGCACGGACCGGGGAGCTGTTTTTT. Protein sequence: CASSRQGARTGELFF.

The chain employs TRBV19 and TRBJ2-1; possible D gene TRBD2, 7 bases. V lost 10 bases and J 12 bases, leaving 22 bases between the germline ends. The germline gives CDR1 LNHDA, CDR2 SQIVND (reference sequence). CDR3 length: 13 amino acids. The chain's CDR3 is CATQGYMGGTQFF. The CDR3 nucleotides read TGTGCCACCCAGGGGTATATGGGGGGGACGCAGTTCTTC.

This CDR3 reads CSVLSTGETQYF. The CDR3 DNA reads TGCAGCGTCCTTAGTACGGGAGAGACCCAGTACTTC. This chain uses TRBV29-1 with TRBJ2-5; unclear D gene. The V and J ends lost 6 bases and 4 bases respectively, with 12 bases between them. In germline, CDR1 is SQVTM, CDR2 ANQGSEA. The CDR3 covers 12 residues.

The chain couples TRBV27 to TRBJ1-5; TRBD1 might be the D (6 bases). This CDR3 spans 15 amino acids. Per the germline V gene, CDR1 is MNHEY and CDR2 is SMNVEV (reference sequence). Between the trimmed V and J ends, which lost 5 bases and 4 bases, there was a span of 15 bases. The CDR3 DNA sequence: TGTGCCAGCAGTCTGTACAGGGAAGCGAATCAGCCCCAGCATTTT. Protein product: CASSLYREANQPQHF.

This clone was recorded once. CDR3 sequence reads: CASSLVGGAQGYGYTF. The CDR3 DNA is TGTGCCAGCAGCTTGGTCGGGGGGGCCCAAGGCTATGGCTACACCTTC. This sequence joins TRBV5-8 and TRBJ1-2; tentatively, D is TRBD1 (6 bases). The germline V and J ends were trimmed by 0 bases and 4 bases, with 16 bases remaining between them. Looked up from germline, CDR1 is SGHTS and CDR2 is YDEGEE. CDR3 length: 16 amino acids.

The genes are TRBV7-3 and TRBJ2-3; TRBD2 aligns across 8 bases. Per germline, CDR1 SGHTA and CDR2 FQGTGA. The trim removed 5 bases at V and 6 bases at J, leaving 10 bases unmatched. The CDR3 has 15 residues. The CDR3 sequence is CASSLSGGQGDTQYF. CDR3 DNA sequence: TGTGCCAGCAGCCTCAGCGGGGGTCAGGGGGATACGCAGTATTTT.

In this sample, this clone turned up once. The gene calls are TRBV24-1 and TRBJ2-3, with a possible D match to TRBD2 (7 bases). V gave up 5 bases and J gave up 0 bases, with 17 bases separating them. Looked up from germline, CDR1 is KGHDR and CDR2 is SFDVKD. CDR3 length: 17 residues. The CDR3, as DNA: TGTGCCACCAGTGGCTCGGAAGGGGGGGGTAGCACAGATACGCAGTATTTT. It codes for CATSGSEGGGSTDTQYF.

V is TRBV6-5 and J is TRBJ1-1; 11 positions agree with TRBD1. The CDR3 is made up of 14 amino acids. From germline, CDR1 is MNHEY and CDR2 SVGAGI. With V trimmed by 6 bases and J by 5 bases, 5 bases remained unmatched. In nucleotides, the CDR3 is TGTGCCAGCAGCTGGGACAGGGGGGGAACTGAAGCTTTCTTT. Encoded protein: CASSWDRGGTEAFF.

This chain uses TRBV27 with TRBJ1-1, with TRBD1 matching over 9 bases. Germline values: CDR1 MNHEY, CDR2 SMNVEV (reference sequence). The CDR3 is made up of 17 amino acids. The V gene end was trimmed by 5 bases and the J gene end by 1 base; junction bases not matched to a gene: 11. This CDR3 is CASSHNADRGRNTEAFF. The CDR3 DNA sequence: TGTGCCAGCAGTCACAACGCCGACAGGGGGAGGAACACTGAAGCTTTCTTT.

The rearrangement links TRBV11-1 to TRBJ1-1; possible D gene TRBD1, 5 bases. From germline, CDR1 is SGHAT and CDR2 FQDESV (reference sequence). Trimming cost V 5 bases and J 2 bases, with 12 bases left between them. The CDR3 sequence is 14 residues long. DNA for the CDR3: TGTGCCAGCAGCAATTGGACAATCAACACTGAAGCTTTCTTT. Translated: CASSNWTINTEAFF.

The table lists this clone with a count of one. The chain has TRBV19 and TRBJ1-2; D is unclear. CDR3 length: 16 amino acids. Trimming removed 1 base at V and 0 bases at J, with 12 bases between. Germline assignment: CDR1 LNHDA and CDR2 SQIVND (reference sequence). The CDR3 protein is CASSIVGLIANYGYTF. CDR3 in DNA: TGTGCCAGTAGTATAGTTGGACTGATAGCTAACTATGGCTACACCTTC.

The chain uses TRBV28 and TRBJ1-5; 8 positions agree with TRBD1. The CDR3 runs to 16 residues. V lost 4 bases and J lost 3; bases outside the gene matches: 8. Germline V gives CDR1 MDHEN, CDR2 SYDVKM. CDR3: CASSSPRTGLNQPQHF. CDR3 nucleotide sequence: TGTGCCAGCAGTTCCCCCCGGACAGGGCTCAATCAGCCCCAGCATTTT.

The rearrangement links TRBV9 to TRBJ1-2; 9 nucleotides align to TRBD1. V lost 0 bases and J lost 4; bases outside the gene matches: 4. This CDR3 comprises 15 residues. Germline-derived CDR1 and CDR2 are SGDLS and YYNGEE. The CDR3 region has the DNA TGTGCCAGCAGCGTAGCAGGGACAGGGCTCTATGGCTACACCTTC. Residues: CASSVAGTGLYGYTF.

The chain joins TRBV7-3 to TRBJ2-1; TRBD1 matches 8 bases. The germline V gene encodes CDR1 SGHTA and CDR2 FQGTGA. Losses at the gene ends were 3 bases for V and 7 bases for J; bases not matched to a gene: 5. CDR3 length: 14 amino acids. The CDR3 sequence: CASSLTGERNEQFF. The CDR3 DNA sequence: TGTGCCAGCAGCTTGACAGGGGAGCGGAATGAGCAGTTCTTC.

CDR3 region: CASSWGWGPGTESFYEQYF. The CDR3 coding sequence is TGCGCCAGCAGCTGGGGCTGGGGACCCGGGACAGAGAGTTTCTACGAGCAGTACTTC. The V call is TRBV5-1, the J call TRBJ2-7, with 7 bases that match TRBD1. Germline values: CDR1 SGHRS, CDR2 YFSETQ. CDR3 length: 19 amino acids. V was clipped by 3 bases and J by 3 bases; unmatched bases: 21.

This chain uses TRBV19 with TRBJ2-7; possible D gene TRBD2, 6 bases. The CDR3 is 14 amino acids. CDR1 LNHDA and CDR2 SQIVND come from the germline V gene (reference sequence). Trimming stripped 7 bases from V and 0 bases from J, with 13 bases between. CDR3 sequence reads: CASNRGVYSYEQYF. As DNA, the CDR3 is TGTGCCAGTAATCGCGGGGTTTACTCCTACGAGCAGTACTTC.

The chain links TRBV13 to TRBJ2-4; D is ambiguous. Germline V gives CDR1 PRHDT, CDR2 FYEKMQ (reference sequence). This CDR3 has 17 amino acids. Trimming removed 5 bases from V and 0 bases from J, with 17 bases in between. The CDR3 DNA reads TGTGCCAGCAGCCCACGGTTCCCTGTTCTAGCCAAAAACATTCAGTACTTC. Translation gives CASSPRFPVLAKNIQYF. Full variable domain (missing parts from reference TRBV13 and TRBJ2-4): AAGVIQSPRHLIKEKRETATLKCYPIPRHDTVYWYQQGPGQDPQFLISFYEKMQSDKGSIPDRFSAQQFSDYHSELNMSSLELGDSALYFCASSPRFPVLAKNIQYFGAGTRLSVL.

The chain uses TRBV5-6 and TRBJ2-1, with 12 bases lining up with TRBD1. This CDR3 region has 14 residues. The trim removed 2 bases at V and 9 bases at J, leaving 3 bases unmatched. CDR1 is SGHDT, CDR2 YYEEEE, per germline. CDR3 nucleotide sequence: TGTGCCAGCAGCTTCGGGACAGGGGGCCGTGAGCAGTTCTTC. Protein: CASSFGTGGREQFF. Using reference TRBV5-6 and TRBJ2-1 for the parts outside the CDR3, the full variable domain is DAGVTQSPTHLIKTRGQQVTLRCSPKSGHDTVSWYQQALGQGPQFIFQYYEEEERQRGNFPDRFSGHQFPNYSSELNVNALLLGDSALYLCASSFGTGGREQFFGPGTRLTVL.

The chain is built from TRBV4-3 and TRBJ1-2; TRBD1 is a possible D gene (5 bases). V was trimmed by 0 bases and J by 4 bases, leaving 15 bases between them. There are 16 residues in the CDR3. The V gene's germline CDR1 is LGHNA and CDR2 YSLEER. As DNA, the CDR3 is TGCGCCAGCAGCCAAGAGCAGGGTAGGGTAGCCTATGGCTACACCTTC. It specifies CASSQEQGRVAYGYTF.